Listed below are T cell receptor beta chains from one sample, sequenced in a study of vaccination and CD4 T cells after COVID-19. TCRdb recomputed calls from the PCR reads with MiXCR, one row per CDR3 protein. The sample has 13,000 or so distinct CDR3 sequences, around 41% seen once; the top ten hold roughly 9.1%. No cognate antigen is known for these TCRs. Sequencing was done on a sample of CD4+ T cells from blood, cultured in vitro. The receptors were gathered from a human donor who had recovered from COVID-19. The CDR3 runs from the conserved cysteine through the conserved F or W. A D gene is named only where the DNA matches it firmly. Only some rows state a clone size, as once, few, many or a class for expanded clones.

clone_size | d_call | j_call | v_call | cdr3_nt | cdr3_aa
NA | TRBD2 | TRBJ2-3 | TRBV12-5 | TGTGCTAGTGGTTTGGGAAGAATAGCGGGAGGCGCAGATACGCAGTATTTT | CASGLGRIAGGADTQYF
few | NA | TRBJ1-1 | TRBV30 | TGTGCCTGGAGTAACAGGGCCGCTGAAGCTTTCTTT | CAWSNRAAEAFF
few | NA | TRBJ1-1 | TRBV20-1 | TGCAGTGCTGGGTCCGAGGGCACTGAAGCTTTCTTT | CSAGSEGTEAFF
NA | TRBD1 | TRBJ1-1 | TRBV6-5 | TGTGCCAGCAGTTACTCGGCCGCGACAGGGGATGGGAACACTGAAGCTTTCTTT | CASSYSAATGDGNTEAFF
few | NA | TRBJ2-6 | TRBV7-2 | TGTGCCAGCAGCCCCGCCTCTGGGGCCAACGTCCTGACTTTC | CASSPASGANVLTF
NA | NA | TRBJ2-5 | TRBV4-1 | TGCGCCAGCAGCCAAGTTTGGCTAGAACAAGAGACCCAGTACTTC | CASSQVWLEQETQYF
NA | TRBD1 | TRBJ1-1 | TRBV7-2 | TGTGCCAGCAGCCAGGGACAGGGCAACACTGAAGCTTTCTTT | CASSQGQGNTEAFF
NA | NA | TRBJ1-6 | TRBV12-5 | TGTGCTAGTGGTTATGGGCAGCGTAATTCACCCCTCCACTTT | CASGYGQRNSPLHF
NA | TRBD1 | TRBJ1-1 | TRBV5-1 | TGCGCCAGCAGCACAGGACAGGGGGCGGACACTGAAGCTTTCTTT | CASSTGQGADTEAFF
NA | NA | TRBJ1-1 | TRBV20-1 | TGCAGTGCCCCCAGGGGAGGGCACACTGAAGCTTTCTTT | CSAPRGGHTEAFF
NA | NA | TRBJ1-2 | TRBV12-3/TRBV12-4 | TGTGCCAGCAGCCCCACCCTGGGGGGCTACACCTTC | CASSPTLGGYTF
NA | NA | TRBJ2-7 | TRBV18 | TGTGCCAGCTCACCCGAATACGAGCAGTACTTC | CASSPEYEQYF
few | NA | TRBJ1-2 | TRBV6-1 | TGTGCCAGCAGGACGGACAAAAACTATGGCTACACCTTC | CASRTDKNYGYTF
NA | TRBD1 | TRBJ1-2 | TRBV30 | TGTGCCTGGAATCCGGGACAGAGAACTAAAAGTAACTATGGCTACACCTTC | CAWNPGQRTKSNYGYTF
NA | TRBD1 | TRBJ2-5 | TRBV7-8 | TGTGCCAGCAGCTTAGTCGGACAGGGTAGGGAAGAGACCCAGTACTTC | CASSLVGQGREETQYF
NA | NA | TRBJ1-1 | TRBV5-1 | TGCGCCAGCAGCCCGGGGGGGGGCACTGAAGCTTTCTTT | CASSPGGGTEAFF
NA | NA | TRBJ2-6 | TRBV7-3 | TGTGCCAGCAGCTCTCAACGGGGTTCTGGGGCCAACGTCCTGACTTTC | CASSSQRGSGANVLTF